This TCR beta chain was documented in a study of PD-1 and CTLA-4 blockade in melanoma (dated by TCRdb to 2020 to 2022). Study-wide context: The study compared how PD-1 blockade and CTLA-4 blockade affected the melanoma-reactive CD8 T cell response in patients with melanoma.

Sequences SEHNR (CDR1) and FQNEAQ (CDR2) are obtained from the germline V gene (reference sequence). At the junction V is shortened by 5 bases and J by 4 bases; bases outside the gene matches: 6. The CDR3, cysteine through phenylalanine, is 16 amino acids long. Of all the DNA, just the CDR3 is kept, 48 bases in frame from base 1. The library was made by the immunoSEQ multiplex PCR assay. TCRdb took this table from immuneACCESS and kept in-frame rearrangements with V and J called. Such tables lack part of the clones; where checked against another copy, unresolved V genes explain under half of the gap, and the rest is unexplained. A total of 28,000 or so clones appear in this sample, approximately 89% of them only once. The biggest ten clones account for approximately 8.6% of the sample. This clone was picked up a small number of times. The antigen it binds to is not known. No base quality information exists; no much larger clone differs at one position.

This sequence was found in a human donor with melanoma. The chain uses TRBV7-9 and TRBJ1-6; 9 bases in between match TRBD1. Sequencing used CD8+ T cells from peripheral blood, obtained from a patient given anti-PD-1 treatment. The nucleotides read TGTGCCAGCAGCACGAGGACAGGGGCGTATAATTCACCCCTCCACTTT. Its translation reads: CASSTRTGAYNSPLHF. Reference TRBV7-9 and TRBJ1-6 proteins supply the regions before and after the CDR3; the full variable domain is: DTGVSQNPRHKITKRGQNVTFRCDPISEHNRLYWYRQTLGQGPEFLTYFQNEAQLEKSRLLSDRFSAERPKGSFSTLEIQRTEQGDSAMYLCASSTRTGAYNSPLHFGNGTRLTVT.